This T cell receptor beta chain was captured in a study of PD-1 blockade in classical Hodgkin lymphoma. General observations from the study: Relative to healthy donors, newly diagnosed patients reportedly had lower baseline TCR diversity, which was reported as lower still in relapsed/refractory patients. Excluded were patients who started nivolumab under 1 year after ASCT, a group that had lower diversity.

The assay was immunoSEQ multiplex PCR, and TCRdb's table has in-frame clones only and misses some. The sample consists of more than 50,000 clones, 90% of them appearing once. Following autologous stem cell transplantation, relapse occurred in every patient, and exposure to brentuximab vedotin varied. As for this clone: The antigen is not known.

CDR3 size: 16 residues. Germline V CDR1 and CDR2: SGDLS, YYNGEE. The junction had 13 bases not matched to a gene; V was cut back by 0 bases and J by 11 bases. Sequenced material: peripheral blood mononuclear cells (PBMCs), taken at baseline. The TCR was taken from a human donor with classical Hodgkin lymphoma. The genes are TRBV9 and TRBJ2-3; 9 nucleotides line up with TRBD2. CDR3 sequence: CASSVEWTSAPGGQYF. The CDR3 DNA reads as TGTGCCAGCAGCGTAGAGTGGACTAGCGCGCCCGGGGGGCAGTATTTT.